This T cell receptor (beta chain) emerged from a study of OX40 agonist ivuxolimab in advanced cancers. Notes on the study in general: No antigen was identified for the clonally expanded peripheral T cells. Doses of 0.1 to 3.0 mg/kg were accompanied by clonal expansion of CD4+ and CD8+ blood T cells by week 6.

Germline V gene lookup returns CDR1 PRHDT and CDR2 FYEKMQ (reference sequence). This CDR3 region has 13 residues. Trimming removed 2 bases at V and 1 base at J, with 5 bases between. The protocol was immunoSEQ multiplex PCR, while the TCRdb copy is restricted to in-frame clones and leaves out a portion. The sample lists 12,000 or so clones, about 81% occurring once. Excluded were patients having autoimmune disease history or systemic immunosuppression. For this clone: Its antigen is unidentified.

This chain links TRBV13 with TRBJ2-5; perhaps TRBD2 as D (5 bases). This sequence originates from an adult with an advanced solid tumor such as melanoma, head and neck, liver or kidney cancer. The starting material was CD4+ or CD8+ T cells sorted from blood, obtained in a trial of the OX40 agonist ivuxolimab. Written as DNA, the CDR3 is TGTGCCAGCAGCTTAAGCGGCCAAGAGACCCAGTACTTC. This translates into CASSLSGQETQYF. The variable domain in full, completed from reference TRBV13 and TRBJ2-5, reads AAGVIQSPRHLIKEKRETATLKCYPIPRHDTVYWYQQGPGQDPQFLISFYEKMQSDKGSIPDRFSAQQFSDYHSELNMSSLELGDSALYFCASSLSGQETQYFGPGTRLLVL.